This TCR beta chain was recorded in a study of T cells in Graves' hyperthyroidism and ophthalmopathy. The table lists this clonotype with many counts. The CDR3 loop spans 13 amino acids. Trimming pared 4 bases from V and 5 bases from J, leaving 12 bases between. The germline V gene has CDR1 SGHRS and CDR2 YFSETQ. TCR beta CDR3 regions were amplified from RNA transcripts. The HTBI primer set served for first-round RT-PCR of the TCR CDR3. Via MiXCR, TCRdb re-called the multiplex PCR reads, giving one row per CDR3 protein. The profile shows some 800,000 distinct CDR3 sequences, 35% to 40% of them singletons.

This clonotype was obtained from a man between 18 and 29 years old with Graves' hyperthyroidism. V usage is TRBV5-1 and J usage is TRBJ1-2, with D uncertain. Sequencing was performed on blood. CDR3 protein: CASSGQLAYGYTF. CDR3 nucleotide sequence: TGCGCCAGCAGCGGGCAACTAGCGTATGGCTACACCTTC.